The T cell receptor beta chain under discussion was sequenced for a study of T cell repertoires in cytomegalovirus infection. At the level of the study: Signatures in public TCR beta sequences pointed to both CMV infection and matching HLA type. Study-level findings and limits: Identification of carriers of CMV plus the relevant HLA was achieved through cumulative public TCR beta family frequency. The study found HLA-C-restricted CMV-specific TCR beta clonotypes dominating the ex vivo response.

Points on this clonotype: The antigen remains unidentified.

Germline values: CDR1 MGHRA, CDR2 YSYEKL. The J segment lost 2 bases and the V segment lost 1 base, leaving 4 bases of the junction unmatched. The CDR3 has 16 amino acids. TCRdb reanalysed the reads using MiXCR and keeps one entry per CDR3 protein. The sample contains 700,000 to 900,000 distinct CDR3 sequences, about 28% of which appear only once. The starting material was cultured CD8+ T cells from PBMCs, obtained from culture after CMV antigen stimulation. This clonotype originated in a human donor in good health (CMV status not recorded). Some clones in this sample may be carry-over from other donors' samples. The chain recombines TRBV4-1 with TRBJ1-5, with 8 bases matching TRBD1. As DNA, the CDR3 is TGCGCCAGCAGCCAAGGGGGACAGGCGGGCAATCAGCCCCAGCATTTT. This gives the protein CASSQGGQAGNQPQHF.